Listed here are 18 T cell receptor beta chains from one sample, sequenced in a study of cytomegalovirus exposure and HLA in healthy donors. The PCR had 60 Vbeta and 13 Jbeta primers. Generated by immunoSEQ multiplex PCR, the TCRdb table keeps only in-frame clones and is missing some. The sample records approximately 170,000 clones, approximately 71% being singletons. Source material: PBMCs. All receptors come from a girl aged 5 to 17 in good health and CMV-seronegative.

This clone was recorded a few times. The chain uses TRBV5-4 and TRBJ1-3; perhaps TRBD1 as D (6 bases). The V gene lost 2 bases and the J gene lost 6 bases, with 9 bases spanning the gap. The CDR3 contains 13 residues. The germline gives CDR1 SGHNT, CDR2 YYREEE (reference sequence). The CDR3 loop is CASSLQGLNTIYF. Written as DNA, the CDR3 is TGTGCCAGCAGCTTACAGGGTTTAAACACCATATATTTT.

This sequence joins TRBV30 and TRBJ2-2; 10 nucleotides match TRBD1. Germline lookup yields CDR1 GTSNPN and CDR2 SVGIG (reference sequence). This CDR3 is built from 14 residues. Trimming at V came to 7 bases and at J to 4 bases, leaving 6 bases not matched to a gene. CDR3 in amino acids: CASTGGVGTGELFF. In nucleotides, the CDR3 is TGTGCCTCGACAGGGGGCGTTGGCACCGGGGAGCTGTTTTTT.

This clone has just one count. The gene calls are TRBV27 and TRBJ1-2, with 12 bases lining up with TRBD1. With V trimmed by 8 bases and J by 3 bases, 10 bases remained unmatched. Germline V gene sequence: CDR1 MNHEY, CDR2 SMNVEV (reference sequence). CDR3 size: 16 residues. CDR3 amino acids: CASGPGQGARDYGYTF. The CDR3 DNA sequence: TGTGCCAGCGGACCGGGACAGGGGGCCCGGGACTATGGCTACACCTTC.

The chain combines TRBV19 with TRBJ1-6; D possibly corresponds to TRBD1 (5 bases). CDR1 is LNHDA, CDR2 SQIVND, per germline (reference sequence). The V gene lost 3 bases and the J gene lost 6 bases, with 12 bases spanning the gap. The CDR3 covers 15 residues. The DNA of the CDR3 is TGTGCCAGTAGTATCCGCGGGGACGGTAATTCACCCCTCCACTTT. Translated: CASSIRGDGNSPLHF.

CDR3 sequence: CASSDSGGYNEQFF. CDR3 in DNA: TGTGCCAGCAGTGACTCCGGGGGGTACAATGAGCAGTTCTTC. The chain uses TRBV6-4 and TRBJ2-1, with 7 bases that match TRBD2. V trimming: 0 bases; J trimming: 4 bases; junction bases outside the gene matches: 0. Per germline, CDR1 MRHNA and CDR2 SNTAGT. CDR3 length equals 14 residues.

The chain joins TRBV9 to TRBJ1-5, with 8 bases aligning to TRBD1. The CDR3 has 15 residues. J lost 1 base, V lost 4 bases, and 4 bases had no gene match. Germline V gene lookup returns CDR1 SGDLS and CDR2 YYNGEE. The chain's CDR3 is CASSPQGASNQPQHF. The CDR3 nucleotides read TGTGCCAGCAGCCCCCAGGGGGCGAGCAATCAGCCCCAGCATTTT.

The chain joins TRBV6-5 to TRBJ1-1; 7 bases line up with TRBD1. The germline gives CDR1 MNHEY, CDR2 SVGAGI. Trimming at V came to 3 bases and at J to 5 bases, leaving 9 bases not matched to a gene. The CDR3 covers 15 residues. CDR3 sequence: CASSYGQAEGTEAFF. The CDR3 DNA is TGTGCCAGCAGTTATGGACAGGCCGAGGGGACTGAAGCTTTCTTT.

The chain couples TRBV19 to TRBJ1-1; no clear D. The CDR3 sequence is 16 residues long. Germline CDR1 reads LNHDA; CDR2 reads SQIVND (reference sequence). V was shortened by 5 bases and J by 5 bases, with 21 bases between the two germline ends. This CDR3 reads CASSLFWSLAGTEAFF. DNA for the CDR3: TGTGCCAGTAGTCTGTTCTGGAGCTTGGCGGGGACTGAAGCTTTCTTT.

The CDR3 protein is CASSPPGQGINEQFF. CDR3 coding DNA: TGTGCCAGCTCACCCCCGGGACAGGGAATCAATGAGCAGTTCTTC. This sequence joins TRBV18 and TRBJ2-1; 9 nucleotides match TRBD1. The CDR3 is made up of 15 amino acids. Germline loops: CDR1 KGHSH, CDR2 LQKENI. J gave up 6 bases and V 3 bases, and 6 bases lay outside the gene matches.

The rearrangement uses TRBV7-3 and TRBJ1-6, with D possibly matching TRBD1 (5 bases). Trimming removed 2 bases at V and 9 bases at J, with 8 bases between. Germline loops: CDR1 SGHTA, CDR2 FQGTGA. The CDR3 sequence is 13 residues long. The CDR3, as DNA: TGTGCCAGCAGCTTAGGGGGGTCTTCACCCCTCCACTTT. Translation gives CASSLGGSSPLHF.

This clone appeared a few times. The genes are TRBV6-1 and TRBJ1-2; a weak D match, TRBD1 (6 bases). CDR3 length: 13 residues. CDR1 is MNHNS, CDR2 SASEGT, per germline. Trimming pared 8 bases from V and 4 bases from J, leaving 14 bases between. DNA for the CDR3: TGTGCCAGCCTAGGCGGGGGGCTCTATGGCTACACCTTC. It specifies CASLGGGLYGYTF.

This clone has just a few counts. The genes are TRBV5-6 and TRBJ1-1, with D tentatively TRBD1 (6 bases). V lost 3 bases, J lost 11 bases, and 14 bases lay in between. CDR3 length: 12 amino acids. Germline loops: CDR1 SGHDT, CDR2 YYEEEE. CDR3 amino acids: CASSSQGPGAFF. DNA of the CDR3: TGTGCCAGCAGCTCTCAGGGGCCAGGGGCTTTCTTT. Supplemented by reference TRBV5-6 and TRBJ1-1, the full variable domain reads DAGVTQSPTHLIKTRGQQVTLRCSPKSGHDTVSWYQQALGQGPQFIFQYYEEEERQRGNFPDRFSGHQFPNYSSELNVNALLLGDSALYLCASSSQGPGAFFGQGTRLTVV.

This clone was seen more than once but under ten times. The chain uses TRBV10-3 and TRBJ2-7; 7 bases are a match to TRBD1. V lost 6 bases and J lost 1; bases outside the gene matches: 9. CDR3 length: 15 residues. Germline CDR1 reads ENHRY; CDR2 reads SYGVKD. CDR3 bases: TGTGCCATCAGCACCGACAGGGTCAAATCCTACGAGCAGTACTTC. This gives the protein CAISTDRVKSYEQYF.

This clone was observed a handful of times. This chain connects TRBV4-1 to TRBJ1-4; perhaps TRBD1 as D (6 bases). The CDR3 spans 18 residues. The V and J ends lost 1 base and 3 bases respectively, with 18 bases between them. Germline-derived CDR1 and CDR2 are MGHRA and YSYEKL. The CDR3 loop reads CASSQGKRTAASNEKLFF. CDR3 in DNA: TGCGCCAGCAGCCAAGGGAAACGGACAGCAGCTTCTAATGAAAAACTGTTTTTT.

This sequence joins TRBV7-9 and TRBJ2-3; 13 nucleotides line up with TRBD2. Germline CDR1 SEHNR, CDR2 FQNEAQ (reference sequence). V was clipped by 4 bases and J by 8 bases; unmatched bases: 6. The CDR3 is 15 amino acids. DNA for the CDR3: TGTGCCAGCAGCTCACTAGCGGGGGGGCCATCTACGCAGTATTTT. Protein: CASSSLAGGPSTQYF. The complete variable domain, with remaining parts taken from reference TRBV7-9 and TRBJ2-3, reads DTGVSQNPRHKITKRGQNVTFRCDPISEHNRLYWYRQTLGQGPEFLTYFQNEAQLEKSRLLSDRFSAERPKGSFSTLEIQRTEQGDSAMYLCASSSLAGGPSTQYFGPGTRLTVL.

This clone was recorded at least ten times. The chain couples TRBV7-2 to TRBJ1-6; tentative D call: TRBD1 (5 bases). This CDR3 has 17 amino acids. CDR1 and CDR2 from the germline V gene are SGHTA and FQGNSA. The V and J ends lost 5 bases and 1 base respectively, with 15 bases between them. The CDR3 is CASSPRAGVSYNSPLHF. As DNA, the CDR3 is TGTGCCAGCAGCCCAAGGGCGGGGGTATCCTATAATTCACCCCTCCACTTT.

This clone has only a few counts. The sample has other DNA sequences that encode this CDR3 too. J is TRBJ2-7 and V is TRBV29-1; a weak D match, TRBD1 (5 bases). CDR3 length: 11 amino acids. Germline loops: CDR1 SQVTM, CDR2 ANQGSEA. V gave up 5 bases and J gave up 0 bases, with 5 bases separating them. CDR3 sequence: CSVRGSYEQYF. CDR3 sequence (DNA): TGCAGCGTTAGGGGCTCCTACGAGCAGTACTTC.

This CDR3 reads CASSDDRAGQPQHF. The CDR3 bases are TGTGCCAGCAGCGACGACAGGGCAGGTCAGCCCCAGCATTTT. V and J are TRBV27 and TRBJ1-5; 7 nucleotides align to TRBD1. Germline-derived CDR1 and CDR2 are MNHEY and SMNVEV (reference sequence). The ends lost 6 bases at V and 6 bases at J; junction bases unmatched: 8. The CDR3 is 14 amino acids.